These 24 T cell receptor beta chains share one sample of origin, sequenced in a study of cytomegalovirus exposure and HLA in healthy donors. Both 60 Vbeta primers and 13 Jbeta primers went into the PCR. Sequencing was performed with immunoSEQ multiplex PCR; in TCRdb, only in-frame clones are kept and a portion is missing. The repertoire table contains about 210,000 clones. The sample consisted of PBMCs. The receptors originated from a woman in her 30s in good health and CMV-seropositive.

V gene TRBV7-2 combines with J gene TRBJ1-6, with D uncertain. From germline, CDR1 is SGHTA and CDR2 FQGNSA. V dropped 3 bases and J dropped 1 base, with 10 bases sitting between them. The CDR3 spans 16 residues. CDR3 DNA sequence: TGTGCCAGCAGCTTGATAACGGGGTCCTATAATTCACCCCTCCACTTT. Translated: CASSLITGSYNSPLHF.

The chain is built from TRBV5-4 and TRBJ2-3; 7 bases align to TRBD2. Trimming took 4 bases from V and 2 from J; bases not matched to a gene: 4. This CDR3 comprises 14 residues. From germline, CDR1 is SGHNT and CDR2 YYREEE (reference sequence). The CDR3 DNA reads TGTGCCAGCAGCGGGGGGACTACCACAGATACGCAGTATTTT. Its translation is CASSGGTTTDTQYF.

The chain recombines TRBV15 with TRBJ2-7; D unresolved. CDR1 LNHNV and CDR2 YYDKDF come from the germline V gene (reference sequence). With 0 bases removed from V and 2 bases from J, the gap between germline ends came to 5 bases. This CDR3 has 13 residues. The CDR3 DNA sequence: TGTGCCACCAGCAGAGACACAGCCTACGAGCAGTACTTC. This translates into CATSRDTAYEQYF. The full variable domain, completed using reference TRBV15 and TRBJ2-7, is DAMVIQNPRYQVTQFGKPVTLSCSQTLNHNVMYWYQQKSSQAPKLLFHYYDKDFNNEADTPDNFQSRRPNTSFCFLDIRSPGLGDTAMYLCATSRDTAYEQYFGPGTRLTVT.

The V and J genes are TRBV6-6 and TRBJ2-7; 7 bases map to TRBD2. The CDR3 is 15 amino acids. CDR1 is MNHNY and CDR2 is SVGAGI in the germline V gene (reference sequence). V lost 2 bases to trimming and J lost 3 bases; unmatched junction nucleotides: 7. Here the CDR3 reads CASSYGTTGNYEQYF. CDR3 DNA: TGTGCCAGCAGTTACGGGACTACAGGTAACTACGAGCAGTACTTC.

This sequence joins TRBV25-1 and TRBJ1-2; tentatively, D is TRBD1 (5 bases). Trimming took off 2 bases at V and 7 bases at J, with 11 bases between the two ends. The germline V gene has CDR1 MGHDK and CDR2 SYGVNS. The CDR3 spans 13 residues. Here the CDR3 reads CASSERGYSGYTF. CDR3 bases: TGTGCCAGCAGTGAAAGGGGTTATTCTGGCTACACCTTC.

The chain employs TRBV7-2 and TRBJ1-6; 8 nucleotides match TRBD1. CDR1 SGHTA and CDR2 FQGNSA come from the germline V gene. Losses at the gene ends were 5 bases for V and 6 bases for J; bases not matched to a gene: 3. The CDR3 is 14 residues long. The CDR3 nucleotides are TGTGCCAGCAGCAGGGACAGGAGTAATTCACCCCTCCACTTT. Protein: CASSRDRSNSPLHF.

V gene TRBV18 combines with J gene TRBJ2-1; 11 bases are shared with TRBD2. V was clipped by 3 bases and J by 13 bases; unmatched bases: 11. The CDR3 runs 15 residues. CDR1 KGHSH and CDR2 LQKENI come from the germline V gene. The CDR3: CASSPTSGGRHEQFF. The CDR3 nucleotides are TGTGCCAGCTCACCCACTAGCGGGGGCCGTCACGAACAGTTCTTC.

This chain connects TRBV11-3 to TRBJ2-1, with TRBD2 matching 12 bases. This CDR3 comprises 16 residues. Germline CDR1 reads SGHNT; CDR2 reads YENEEA. J was trimmed by 8 bases and V by 3 bases; bases with no gene match: 8. CDR3 sequence (DNA): TGTGCCAGCAGCTTCCCTTCTAGCGGGGGGGCGGATGAGCAGTTCTTC. Its protein is CASSFPSSGGADEQFF. Filled out from reference TRBV11-3 and TRBJ2-1, the complete variable domain reads EAGVVQSPRYKIIEKKQPVAFWCNPISGHNTLYWYLQNLGQGPELLIRYENEEAVDDSQLPKDRFSAERLKGVDSTLKIQPAELGDSAVYLCASSFPSSGGADEQFFGPGTRLTVL.

The V call is TRBV7-2, the J call TRBJ1-5; TRBD1 is a possible D gene (5 bases). Germline V lookup: CDR1 SGHTA, CDR2 FQGNSA. V lost 3 bases, J lost 1 base, and 16 bases lay in between. This CDR3 is 17 amino acids long. The CDR3 loop reads CASSLRRGFRSNQPQHF. In DNA form, the CDR3 reads TGTGCCAGCAGCTTGCGAAGGGGATTTAGGAGCAATCAGCCCCAGCATTTT.

The chain is built from TRBV5-1 and TRBJ2-5, with D perhaps matching TRBD1 (6 bases). Germline CDR1 is SGHRS and CDR2 is YFSETQ. The V end lost 4 bases, the J end lost 4 bases, and 11 bases lay between the germline ends. CDR3 length equals 13 residues. The CDR3 DNA sequence: TGCGCCAGCAGCCAAGGACAGAGAGAGACCCAGTACTTC. Translated: CASSQGQRETQYF. Full variable domain (remainder filled in from reference TRBV5-1 and TRBJ2-5): KAGVTQTPRYLIKTRGQQVTLSCSPISGHRSVSWYQQTPGQGLQFLFEYFSETQRNKGNFPGRFSGRQFSNSRSEMNVSTLELGDSALYLCASSQGQRETQYFGPGTRLLVL.

This chain connects TRBV6-1 to TRBJ1-1, with D tentatively TRBD1 (5 bases). V dropped 7 bases and J dropped 3 bases, with 15 bases sitting between them. CDR3 length equals 14 residues. Germline V gene data show CDR1 as MNHNS and CDR2 as SASEGT. The CDR3 sequence: CASIRGARDTEAFF. CDR3 nucleotides: TGTGCCAGCATACGCGGGGCCAGGGACACTGAAGCTTTCTTT.

The J gene is TRBJ2-5, the V gene TRBV30; possibly TRBD1 for D (6 bases). Trimming shortened V by 0 bases and J by 5 bases, and 10 bases separated the two germline ends. This CDR3 contains 13 residues. In germline, CDR1 is GTSNPN, CDR2 SVGIG (reference sequence). The CDR3 region is CAWSVLDRETQYF. CDR3 coding DNA: TGTGCCTGGAGTGTATTAGACAGGGAGACCCAGTACTTC.

The chain links TRBV7-2 to TRBJ2-5, with D possibly being TRBD2 (6 bases). V was trimmed by 5 bases and J by 1 base, leaving 11 bases between them. The CDR3 sequence is 14 residues long. Germline CDR1 is SGHTA and CDR2 is FQGNSA. The CDR3 spells CASSRRTIQETQYF. DNA for the CDR3: TGTGCCAGCAGCCGAAGGACTATCCAAGAGACCCAGTACTTC.

The chain is built from TRBV5-6 and TRBJ2-5, with 10 positions matching TRBD2. The DNA end is a closer match to TRBJ2-7, so the J assignment may be wrong. From germline, CDR1 is SGHDT and CDR2 YYEEEE. The CDR3 extends over 17 amino acids. CDR3 residues: CASSSIPAGTSDPEQYF. Here the CDR3 DNA reads TGTGCCAGCAGCTCCATCCCGGCCGGGACTAGCGACCCCGAGCAGTACTTC.

The chain recombines TRBV29-1 with TRBJ2-6, with D maybe TRBD1 (5 bases). There are 17 residues in the CDR3. Germline CDR1 is SQVTM and CDR2 is ANQGSEA. Trimming removed 4 bases from V and 0 bases from J, with 16 bases in between. CDR3: CSVGGWTSPSGANVLTF. In DNA, the CDR3 is TGCAGCGTTGGCGGATGGACAAGCCCCTCTGGGGCCAACGTCCTGACTTTC.

The genes are TRBV29-1 and TRBJ2-1, with 14 bases identical to TRBD2. The CDR3 is 15 residues long. Per the germline V gene, CDR1 is SQVTM and CDR2 is ANQGSEA. V was clipped by 5 bases and J by 13 bases; unmatched bases: 13. The CDR3 is CSVQGTSGGSRQQFF. The CDR3 coding sequence is TGCAGCGTTCAAGGGACTAGCGGGGGCTCTCGGCAACAGTTCTTC.

The chain has TRBV7-9 and TRBJ1-2, with D tentatively TRBD1 (5 bases). The germline gives CDR1 SEHNR, CDR2 FQNEAQ (reference sequence). The CDR3 is 13 residues long. V lost 0 bases, J lost 14 bases, and 16 bases lay in between. This chain's CDR3 is CASSLAQGRTSTF. The CDR3 DNA reads as TGTGCCAGCAGCTTAGCGCAGGGCAGGACGAGTACCTTC.

V usage is TRBV6-1 and J usage is TRBJ1-4; weak D call: TRBD1 (5 bases). With 8 bases removed from V and 4 bases from J, the gap between germline ends came to 17 bases. Per the germline V gene, CDR1 is MNHNS and CDR2 is SASEGT. CDR3 length equals 15 residues. The CDR3 coding sequence is TGTGCCAGCCGCGGGGGGTCAGCTGATAATGAAAAACTGTTTTTT. Translation: CASRGGSADNEKLFF.

The chain recombines TRBV4-1 with TRBJ2-5; D is unresolved. This CDR3 is 14 amino acids long. Germline CDR1 MGHRA, CDR2 YSYEKL. With 3 bases removed from V and 3 bases from J, the gap between germline ends came to 11 bases. The CDR3 nucleotides read TGCGCCAGCAGCCAGAATCCAGGAAAAGAGACCCAGTACTTC. It translates to CASSQNPGKETQYF.

The chain carries TRBV2 and TRBJ2-7; D remains ambiguous. This CDR3 comprises 11 residues. CDR1 and CDR2 from the germline V gene are SNHLY and FYNNEI. V lost 5 bases and J lost 3, with 5 bases in between. The CDR3 DNA sequence: TGTGCCAGCAGTCCCAACTACGAGCAGTACTTC. It specifies CASSPNYEQYF.

The rearrangement links TRBV19 to TRBJ1-6, with 7 bases lining up with TRBD1. The J segment lost 0 bases and the V segment lost 6 bases, leaving 5 bases of the junction unmatched. The CDR3 has 16 amino acids. Germline V gives CDR1 LNHDA, CDR2 SQIVND (reference sequence). The CDR3 spells CASSPTGSSYNSPLHF. CDR3 in DNA: TGTGCCAGTAGCCCGACAGGGAGCTCCTATAATTCACCCCTCCACTTT. Complete variable domain (other parts from reference TRBV19 and TRBJ1-6): DGGITQSPKYLFRKEGQNVTLSCEQNLNHDAMYWYRQDPGQGLRLIYYSQIVNDFQKGDIAEGYSVSREKKESFPLTVTSAQKNPTAFYLCASSPTGSSYNSPLHFGNGTRLTVT.

The CDR3 sequence is CASSQGGRRTQYF. The CDR3 DNA sequence: TGTGCCAGCAGCCAAGGGGGGAGGAGAACCCAGTACTTC. The chain employs TRBV14 and TRBJ2-5, with D possibly matching TRBD2 (6 bases). Germline assignment: CDR1 SGHDN and CDR2 FVKESK. CDR3 size: 13 residues. Between the trimmed V and J ends, which lost 1 base and 8 bases, there was a span of 11 bases.

The chain links TRBV9 to TRBJ2-3; 8 nucleotides agree with TRBD1. Per germline, CDR1 SGDLS and CDR2 YYNGEE. The CDR3 is 13 amino acids. The trim removed 4 bases at V and 8 bases at J, leaving 6 bases unmatched. CDR3 sequence: CASSPDRAATQYF. The CDR3 bases are TGTGCCAGCAGCCCGGACAGGGCGGCTACGCAGTATTTT.

For this clone: Relative to the germline gene, one junction end is altered; a read error may explain this. Other DNA sequences in the same sample also yield this CDR3. This chain joins TRBV11-2 and TRBJ1-4; 9 bases agree with TRBD1. The germline CDR1 and CDR2 sequences are SGHAT and FQNNGV. The CDR3 has 15 residues. The CDR3 is CASSLVGTGLEKLFF. CDR3 bases: TGTGCCAGCAGCTTAGTCGGGACAGGGTTGGAAAAACTGTTTTTC.